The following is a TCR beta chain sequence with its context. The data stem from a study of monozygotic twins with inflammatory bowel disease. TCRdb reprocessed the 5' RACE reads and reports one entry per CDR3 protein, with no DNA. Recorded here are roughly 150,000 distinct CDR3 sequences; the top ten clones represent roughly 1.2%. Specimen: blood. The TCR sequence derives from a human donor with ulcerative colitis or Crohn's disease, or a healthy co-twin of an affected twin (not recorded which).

The CDR3 loop reads CASAGGGYEKLFF. The chain is built from TRBV27 and TRBJ1-4; the TCRdb call, TRBD1, lacks DNA for checking. In germline, CDR1 is MNHEY, CDR2 SMNVEV (reference sequence). The CDR3 has 13 residues.